The table lists the clone carrying this T cell receptor beta chain with a few counts. This entry is derived from a study of T cell repertoires in cytomegalovirus infection. In TCRdb, the reads were re-called with MiXCR into one record per CDR3 protein. The sample records nearly 650,000 distinct CDR3 sequences, less than 25% being singletons. V was shortened by 0 bases and J by 0 bases, with 10 bases between the two germline ends. The CDR3 length is 16 residues. Germline V gives CDR1 LGHDT, CDR2 YNNKEL (reference sequence). The specimen was CD8+ T cells from PBMCs. The gene calls are TRBV3-1 and TRBJ2-3, with TRBD2 as a possible D gene (5 bases). The receptor was isolated from a human donor in good health (CMV status not recorded). Some clones in this sample may be carry-over from other donors' samples. CDR3 residues: CASSQDDAGSTDTQYF. DNA for the CDR3: TGTGCCAGCAGCCAAGATGACGCGGGTAGCACAGATACGCAGTATTTT.